Below, 3 T cell receptor beta chains from the same sample are listed, as sequenced in a study of post-analysis software for immune sequencing data. General study findings and limits: TRBV5-6, TRBV5-1 and TRBV20-1 were among five TRBV segments more frequent in patients than controls.

These receptors' antigens are unknown. The TCR beta cDNA libraries contained unique molecular identifiers. TCRdb itself ran the PCR reads through MiXCR, one entry per CDR3 protein. Here the sample spans approximately 440,000 distinct CDR3 sequences, around 40% being singletons. Sequenced material: blood. The receptors stem from a girl aged 10-17 years with multiple sclerosis.

This CDR3 reads CASSSGTTYEQYF. The CDR3 coding sequence is TGCGCCAGCAGCTCCGGGACCACCTACGAGCAGTACTTC. V and J are TRBV4-1 and TRBJ2-7; the D call may be TRBD1 or TRBD2 (5 bases each). With 5 bases removed from V and 2 bases from J, the gap between germline ends came to 10 bases. CDR1 is MGHRA and CDR2 is YSYEKL in the germline V gene. The CDR3 totals 13 residues.

Turning to this clonotype: This may be a read error, as it is one base from a much larger clone. The genes are TRBV20-1 and TRBJ2-5, with 11 nucleotides matching TRBD2. Germline V gene data show CDR1 as DFQATT and CDR2 as SNEGSKA (reference sequence). V shed 2 bases, J shed 11 bases, and the junction held 13 bases outside the gene matches. The CDR3 sequence is 15 residues long. The DNA for the CDR3 is TGCAGTGCTAGAACACTAGCGGGAGAGGTCAATGAGCAGTACTTC. This encodes CSARTLAGEVNEQYF.

In its sample, this clonotype was seen a few times. A read error may account for a junction end that differs from germline. The chain carries TRBV28 and TRBJ1-6, with a weak D call TRBD1 (6 bases). CDR1 and CDR2 from the germline V gene are MDHEN and SYDVKM. The CDR3 runs to 15 residues. CDR3 amino acids: CASSPPQGNNSPLHF. CDR3 sequence (DNA): TGTGCCAGCAGTCCCCCACAGGGCAATAATTCGCCCCTCCACTTT.